These 6 T cell receptor beta chains were all obtained from the same sample, sequenced in a study of tumor-infiltrating lymphocytes in primary liver carcinoma. Co-extraction of both nucleic acids (RNA and DNA) used about 19-33 mg of unsorted bulk tissue. The authors made TCR beta cDNA from about 500 ng total RNA with a constant-region primer. Construction of TCR beta libraries relied on three successive nested multiplex PCR rounds employing slightly modified ARM-PCR. TRBV1-TRBV30 forward and Cbeta reverse primers drove the first two approximately 11-cycle rounds. TCRdb itself ran the multiplex PCR reads through MiXCR, one entry per CDR3 protein. The sample lists under 110,000 distinct CDR3 sequences; more than 65% were seen once. The sample was liver tumor tissue from sampling region 2. The subset: tumor region T2, inferior pole. These receptor sequences come from a woman aged 55-70 years with primary liver carcinoma and hepatitis B virus infection.

Comments on this clonotype: A much larger clone lies one base from this, so it may be a read error. The V call is TRBV28, the J call TRBJ2-4; D may be TRBD2 (6 bases). Trimming cost V 5 bases and J 7 bases, with 15 bases left between them. The CDR3 has 14 amino acids. Germline V gene sequence: CDR1 MDHEN, CDR2 SYDVKM. CDR3 region: CASSVSGVRNIQYF. In nucleotides, the CDR3 is TGTGCCAGCAGTGTTAGCGGTGTTCGGAACATTCAGTACTTC.

Of note for this clonotype: Since the CDR3 does not end with the conserved phenylalanine or tryptophan, this likely comes from a read error. This chain connects TRBV11-3 to TRBJ2-7; 7 nucleotides match TRBD2. CDR3 length: 14 residues. V dropped 1 base and J dropped 7; count of bases not matched to a gene: 7. Germline-derived CDR1 and CDR2 are SGHNT and YENEEA. In nucleotides, the CDR3 is TGTGCCAGCAGCTTAGGCGGGCGGGAGCATGAGCAGTACCTC. Its translation: CASSLGGREHEQYL.

Of note for this clonotype: A clone one base away is much larger, so this may be a read error. The chain is built from TRBV28 and TRBJ1-1; D is possibly TRBD1 (6 bases). CDR1 MDHEN and CDR2 SYDVKM come from the germline V gene. V gave up 6 bases and J gave up 11 bases, with 22 bases separating them. CDR3 length: 14 residues. The CDR3 DNA reads TGTGCCAGCAGAACCCAGAGGGGGGCAGGTGGTGCTTTCTTT. Translation gives CASRTQRGAGGAFF.

The CDR3 coding sequence is TGTGCCAGTAACACCCCGGGACGCCAAGAGACCCAGTACTTC. This encodes CASNTPGRQETQYF. The genes are TRBV19 and TRBJ2-5; D is tentatively TRBD1 or TRBD2 (5 bases each). Trimming shortened V by 7 bases and J by 1 base, and 13 bases separated the two germline ends. CDR1 is LNHDA, CDR2 SQIVND, per germline (reference sequence). The CDR3 is made up of 14 amino acids.

The sample holds one count of this clonotype. The gene calls are TRBV12-3 or TRBV12-4 and TRBJ2-7; 7 bases line up with TRBD1. The CDR3 consists of 15 residues. The junction had 11 bases not matched to a gene; V was cut back by 9 bases and J by 0 bases. Here the CDR3 reads CASSLDRSISYEQYF. The CDR3 DNA follows: TGTGCCAGTAGTCTGGACAGGTCCATCTCCTACGAGCAGTACTTC.

The chain uses TRBV11-2 and TRBJ2-3; tentatively, D is TRBD2 (6 bases). V lost 1 base, J lost 11 bases, and 25 bases lay in between. This CDR3 contains 17 residues. CDR1 is SGHAT and CDR2 is FQNNGV in the germline V gene. The CDR3: CASSLVGLATSTYMQYF. The CDR3 region has the DNA TGTGCCAGCAGCTTAGTGGGACTGGCGACTAGTACATATATGCAGTATTTT.